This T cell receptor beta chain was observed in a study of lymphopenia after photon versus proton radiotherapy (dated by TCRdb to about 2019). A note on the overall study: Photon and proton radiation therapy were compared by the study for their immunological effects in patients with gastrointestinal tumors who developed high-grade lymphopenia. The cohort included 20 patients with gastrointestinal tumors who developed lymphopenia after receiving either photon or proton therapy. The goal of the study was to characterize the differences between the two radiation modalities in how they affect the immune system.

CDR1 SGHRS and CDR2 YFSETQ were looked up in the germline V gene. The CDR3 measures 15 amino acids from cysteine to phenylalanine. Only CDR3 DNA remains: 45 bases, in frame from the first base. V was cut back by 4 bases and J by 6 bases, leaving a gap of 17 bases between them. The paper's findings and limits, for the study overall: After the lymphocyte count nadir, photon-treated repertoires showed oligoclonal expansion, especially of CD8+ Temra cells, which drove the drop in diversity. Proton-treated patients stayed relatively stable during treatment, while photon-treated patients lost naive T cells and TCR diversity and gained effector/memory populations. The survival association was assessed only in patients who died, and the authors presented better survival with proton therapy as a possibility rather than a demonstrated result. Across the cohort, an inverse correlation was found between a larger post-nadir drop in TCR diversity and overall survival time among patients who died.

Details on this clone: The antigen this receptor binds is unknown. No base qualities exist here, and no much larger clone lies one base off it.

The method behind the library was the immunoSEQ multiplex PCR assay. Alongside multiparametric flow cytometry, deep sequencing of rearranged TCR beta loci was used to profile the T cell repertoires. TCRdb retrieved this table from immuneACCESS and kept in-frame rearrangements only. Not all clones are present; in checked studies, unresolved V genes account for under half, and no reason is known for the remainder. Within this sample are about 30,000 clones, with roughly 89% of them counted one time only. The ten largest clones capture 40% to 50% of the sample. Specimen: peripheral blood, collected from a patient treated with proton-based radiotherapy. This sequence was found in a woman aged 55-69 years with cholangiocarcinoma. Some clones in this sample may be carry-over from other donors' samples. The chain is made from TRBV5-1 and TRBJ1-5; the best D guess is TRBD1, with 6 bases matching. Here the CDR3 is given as CASSITGSGGQPQHF. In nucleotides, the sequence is TGCGCCAGCAGCATTACAGGGAGTGGGGGTCAGCCCCAGCATTTT.